The T cell receptor (beta chain) described here comes from a study of blood T cell repertoires in COVID-19 (dated by TCRdb to about 2020). Describing the broader study: The collaborator samples originated in the United States, Italy and Spain and spanned the acute and convalescent phases of COVID-19. Where available, HLA class I and class II types were obtained from metadata supplied by the sample provider rather than from assay-based typing. Deeply sampled blood TCRbeta repertoires from subjects exposed to, actively infected with, or recovered from COVID-19 were included in the dataset. The material from the prospective study consisted of cDNA or gDNA derived from T cells, B-cell-depleted T cells, or PBMCs. The sample metadata nearly always contained a de-identified subject ID, COVID-19 status, age in years and sex. The samples were drawn from two sources: the first 160 participants of the ongoing ImmuneRACE study, and 1,254 subjects contributed by 6 global collaborators. The repertoires were made available in a free public database intended to serve as a resource for research on the immune response to SARS-CoV-2. Study-wide findings and limitations: The quantity of clinical and demographic metadata differed by source and by participant and was supplied without curation.

Regarding this clone: Which antigen it targets is not known. Within one base of it there is no much larger clone, and no base qualities were kept.

V was cut back by 4 bases and J by 5 bases, leaving a gap of 15 bases between them. Sequences LGHNA (CDR1) and YSLEER (CDR2) are obtained from the germline V gene. Its CDR3 holds 16 amino acids, cysteine through phenylalanine. CDR3 DNA is the only sequence kept; it has 48 bases, read in frame from the first base. TCRbeta CDR3 regions were amplified from genomic DNA by means of the immunoSEQ Assay, a bias-controlled multiplex PCR. The source study handled its data this way. The number of nucleated cells in each sample was estimated by amplification of reference gene primers within the assay. To quantify the absolute abundance of each unique TCRbeta CDR3 rearrangement, sequence reads were collapsed and filtered. For each sample, productive Simpson clonality was calculated by taking the square root of Simpson's diversity index across productive rearrangements. Sourced from immuneACCESS, this table was stored by TCRdb with only in-frame sequences that have V and J called. A share of the clones is absent; for the studies checked, an unresolved V gene accounts for under half, and the remainder has no known explanation. That table supplies the V and J calls and clone size; D and trimming were determined from the DNA. The sample table lists 280,000 or so clones, about four fifths of them with a count of one. The top ten constitute roughly a tenth of the sample.

Another Seattle source contributed samples from volunteer blood donors who had recovered from COVID-19. The collaborating institutions used their own protocols to collect whole blood in K2EDTA tubes. Collaborator samples were shipped for TCRbeta analysis as frozen whole blood, isolated PBMCs, or DNA extracted from either sample type. This clonotype was obtained from a woman aged 45-59 years who had recovered from COVID-19. The rearrangement combines TRBV4-3 with TRBJ1-6; TRBD1 might be the D gene, on 5 matching bases. Sequencing was carried out using peripheral blood. CDR3 loop: CASSREGTANNSPLHF. The DNA sequence is TGCGCCAGCAGCCGGGAAGGGACTGCCAATAATTCACCCCTCCACTTT.